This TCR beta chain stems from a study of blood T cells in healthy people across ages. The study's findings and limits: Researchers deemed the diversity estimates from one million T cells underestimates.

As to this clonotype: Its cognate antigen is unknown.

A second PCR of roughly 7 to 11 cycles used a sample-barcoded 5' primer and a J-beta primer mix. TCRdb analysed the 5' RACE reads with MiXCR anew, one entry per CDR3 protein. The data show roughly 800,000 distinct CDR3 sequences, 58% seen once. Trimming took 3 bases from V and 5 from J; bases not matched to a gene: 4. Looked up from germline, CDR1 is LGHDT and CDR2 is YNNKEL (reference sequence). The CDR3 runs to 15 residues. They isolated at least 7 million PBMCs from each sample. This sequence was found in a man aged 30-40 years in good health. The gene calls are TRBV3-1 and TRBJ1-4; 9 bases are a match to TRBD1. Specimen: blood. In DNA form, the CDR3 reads TGTGCCAGCAGCCAGACGGACAGGGGAAATGAAAAACTGTTTTTT. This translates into CASSQTDRGNEKLFF.